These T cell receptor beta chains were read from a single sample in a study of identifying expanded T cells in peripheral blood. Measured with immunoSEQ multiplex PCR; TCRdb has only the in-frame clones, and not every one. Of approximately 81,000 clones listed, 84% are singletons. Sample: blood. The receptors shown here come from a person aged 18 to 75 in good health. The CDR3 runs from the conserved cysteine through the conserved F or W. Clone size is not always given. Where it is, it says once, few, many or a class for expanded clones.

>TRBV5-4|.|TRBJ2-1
CASSQRRGWDEQFF
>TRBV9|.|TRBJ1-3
CASSVDSGVNTIYF
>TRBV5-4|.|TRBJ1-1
CASSLGTTGNTEAFF
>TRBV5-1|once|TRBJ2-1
CASSADQGEQFF
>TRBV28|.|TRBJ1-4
CAVKQGADVNEKLFF
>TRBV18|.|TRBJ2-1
CASSPPVTFEQFF
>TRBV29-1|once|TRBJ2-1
CSVWTSGSYNEQFF
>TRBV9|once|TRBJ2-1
CASSVGLIAYNEQFF
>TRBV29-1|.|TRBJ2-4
CSVEQGENIQYF
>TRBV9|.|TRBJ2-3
CASSPSGRRETDTQYF
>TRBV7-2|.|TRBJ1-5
CASSLAGNNQPQHF